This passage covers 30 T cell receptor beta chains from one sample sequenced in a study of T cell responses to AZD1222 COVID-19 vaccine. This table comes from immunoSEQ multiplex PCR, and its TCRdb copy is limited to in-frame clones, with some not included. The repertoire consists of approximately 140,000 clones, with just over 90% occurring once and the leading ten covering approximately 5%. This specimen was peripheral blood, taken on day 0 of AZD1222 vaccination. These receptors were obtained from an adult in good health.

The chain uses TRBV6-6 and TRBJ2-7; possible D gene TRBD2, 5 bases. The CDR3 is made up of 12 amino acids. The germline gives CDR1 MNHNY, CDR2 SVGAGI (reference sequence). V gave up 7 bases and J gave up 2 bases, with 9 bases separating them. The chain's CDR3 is CASNSGPYEQYF. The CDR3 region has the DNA TGTGCCAGCAACAGCGGCCCCTACGAGCAGTACTTC.

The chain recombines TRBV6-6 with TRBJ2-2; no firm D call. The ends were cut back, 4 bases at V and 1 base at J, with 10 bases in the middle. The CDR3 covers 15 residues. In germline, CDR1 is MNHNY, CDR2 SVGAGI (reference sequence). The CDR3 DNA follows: TGTGCCAGCAGTTGGGCGTCCCTGAACACCGGGGAGCTGTTTTTT. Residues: CASSWASLNTGELFF.

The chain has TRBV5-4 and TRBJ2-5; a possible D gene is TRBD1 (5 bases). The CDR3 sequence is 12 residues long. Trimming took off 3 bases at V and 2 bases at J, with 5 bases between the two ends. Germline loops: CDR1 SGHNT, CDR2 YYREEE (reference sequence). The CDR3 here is CASSWTQETQYF. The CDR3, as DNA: TGTGCCAGCAGCTGGACACAAGAGACCCAGTACTTC. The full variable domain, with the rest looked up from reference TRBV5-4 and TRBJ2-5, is ETGVTQSPTHLIKTRGQQVTLRCSSQSGHNTVSWYQQALGQGPQFIFQYYREEENGRGNFPPRFSGLQFPNYSSELNVNALELDDSALYLCASSWTQETQYFGPGTRLLVL.

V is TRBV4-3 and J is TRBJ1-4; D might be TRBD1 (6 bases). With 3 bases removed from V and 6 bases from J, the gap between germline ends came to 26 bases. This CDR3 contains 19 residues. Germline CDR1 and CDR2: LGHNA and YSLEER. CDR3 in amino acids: CASSQKTRGAHSEDEKLFF. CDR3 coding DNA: TGCGCCAGCAGCCAGAAAACACGGGGGGCGCATAGCGAGGATGAAAAACTGTTTTTT.

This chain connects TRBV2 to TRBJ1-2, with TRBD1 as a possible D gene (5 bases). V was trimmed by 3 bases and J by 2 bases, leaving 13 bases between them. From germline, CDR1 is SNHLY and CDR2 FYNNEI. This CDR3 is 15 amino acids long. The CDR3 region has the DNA TGTGCCAGCAGTGAGCCCCTCAGGGCGAACTATGGCTACACCTTC. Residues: CASSEPLRANYGYTF.

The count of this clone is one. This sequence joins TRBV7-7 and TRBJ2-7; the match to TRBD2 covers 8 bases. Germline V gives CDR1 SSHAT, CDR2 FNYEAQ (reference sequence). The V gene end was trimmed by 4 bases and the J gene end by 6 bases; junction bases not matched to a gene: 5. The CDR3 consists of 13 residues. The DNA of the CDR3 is TGTGCCAGCAGCTCCGGGGGGGCGGGCGAGCAGTACTTC. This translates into CASSSGGAGEQYF.

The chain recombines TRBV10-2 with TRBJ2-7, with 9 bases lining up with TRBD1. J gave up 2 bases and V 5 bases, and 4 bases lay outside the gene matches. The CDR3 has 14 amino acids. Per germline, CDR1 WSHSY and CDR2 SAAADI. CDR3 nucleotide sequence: TGCGCCAGCAGTTCGGGACAGGGAACCTACGAGCAGTACTTC. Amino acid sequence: CASSSGQGTYEQYF.

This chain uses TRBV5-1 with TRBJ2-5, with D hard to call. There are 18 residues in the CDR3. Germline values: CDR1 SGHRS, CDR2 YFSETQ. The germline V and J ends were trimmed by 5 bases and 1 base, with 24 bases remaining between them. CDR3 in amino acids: CASSKNLGQSTVQETQYF. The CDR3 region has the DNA TGCGCCAGCAGTAAGAATTTAGGGCAATCAACGGTCCAAGAGACCCAGTACTTC.

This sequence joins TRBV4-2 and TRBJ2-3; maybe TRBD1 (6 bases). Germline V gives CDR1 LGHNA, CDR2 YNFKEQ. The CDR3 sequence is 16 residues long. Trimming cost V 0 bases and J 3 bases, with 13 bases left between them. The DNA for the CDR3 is TGTGCCAGCAGCCAAGACAGGGGATACATAACAGATACGCAGTATTTT. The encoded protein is CASSQDRGYITDTQYF.

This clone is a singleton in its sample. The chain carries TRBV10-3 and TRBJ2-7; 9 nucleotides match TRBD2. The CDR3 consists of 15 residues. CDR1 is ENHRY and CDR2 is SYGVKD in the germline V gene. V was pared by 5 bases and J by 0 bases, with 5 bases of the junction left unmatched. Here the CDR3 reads CAISPTSGYSYEQYF. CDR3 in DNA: TGTGCCATCAGTCCCACTAGCGGGTACTCCTACGAGCAGTACTTC.

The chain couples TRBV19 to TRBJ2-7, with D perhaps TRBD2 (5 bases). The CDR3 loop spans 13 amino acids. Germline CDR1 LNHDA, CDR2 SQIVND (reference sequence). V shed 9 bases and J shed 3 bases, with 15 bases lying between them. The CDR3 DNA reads TGTGCCAGCGGGGTCGATAGAAGCTACGAGCAGTACTTC. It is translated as CASGVDRSYEQYF.

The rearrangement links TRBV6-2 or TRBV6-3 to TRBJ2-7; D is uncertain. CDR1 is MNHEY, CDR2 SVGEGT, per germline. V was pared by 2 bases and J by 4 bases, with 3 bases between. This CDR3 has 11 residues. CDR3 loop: CASSYAYEQYF. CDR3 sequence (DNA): TGTGCCAGCAGTTACGCGTACGAGCAGTACTTC.

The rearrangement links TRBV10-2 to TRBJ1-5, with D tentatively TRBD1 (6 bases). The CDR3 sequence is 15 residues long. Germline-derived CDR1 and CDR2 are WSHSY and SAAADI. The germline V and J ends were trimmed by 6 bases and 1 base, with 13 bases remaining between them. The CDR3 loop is CASRAGQFSNQPQHF. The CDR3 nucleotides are TGCGCCAGCAGGGCCGGACAGTTCAGCAATCAGCCCCAGCATTTT.

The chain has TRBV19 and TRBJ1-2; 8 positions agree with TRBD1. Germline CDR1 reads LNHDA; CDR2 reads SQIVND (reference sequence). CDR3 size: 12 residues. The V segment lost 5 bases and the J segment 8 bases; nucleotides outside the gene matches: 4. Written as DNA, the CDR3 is TGTGCCAGTAGTGTGACAGGGGAAGGCTACACCTTC. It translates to CASSVTGEGYTF.

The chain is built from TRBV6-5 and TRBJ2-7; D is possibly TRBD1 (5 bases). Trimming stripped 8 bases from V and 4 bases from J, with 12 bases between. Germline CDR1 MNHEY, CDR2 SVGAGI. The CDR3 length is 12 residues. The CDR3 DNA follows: TGTGCCAGCGGCCTAGACAGTTACGAGCAGTACTTC. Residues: CASGLDSYEQYF.

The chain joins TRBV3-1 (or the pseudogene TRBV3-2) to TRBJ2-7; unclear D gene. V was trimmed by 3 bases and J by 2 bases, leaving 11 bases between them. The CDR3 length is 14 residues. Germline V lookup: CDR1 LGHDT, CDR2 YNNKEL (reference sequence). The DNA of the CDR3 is TGTGCCAGCAGCCAGGGCGAGGTCGCCTACGAGCAGTACTTC. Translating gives CASSQGEVAYEQYF.

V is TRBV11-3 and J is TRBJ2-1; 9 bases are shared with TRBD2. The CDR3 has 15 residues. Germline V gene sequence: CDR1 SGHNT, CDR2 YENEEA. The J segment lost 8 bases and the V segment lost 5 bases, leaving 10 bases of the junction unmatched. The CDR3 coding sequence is TGTGCCAGCAGCCACGCTAGCGGGAATCTGGATGAGCAGTTCTTC. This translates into CASSHASGNLDEQFF.

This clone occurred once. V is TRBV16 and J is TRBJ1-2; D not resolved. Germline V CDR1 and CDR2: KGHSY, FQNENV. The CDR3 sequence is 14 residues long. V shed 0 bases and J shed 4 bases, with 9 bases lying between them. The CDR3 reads CASSQSTSSYGYTF. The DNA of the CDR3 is TGTGCCAGCAGCCAATCCACCTCTAGCTATGGCTACACCTTC.

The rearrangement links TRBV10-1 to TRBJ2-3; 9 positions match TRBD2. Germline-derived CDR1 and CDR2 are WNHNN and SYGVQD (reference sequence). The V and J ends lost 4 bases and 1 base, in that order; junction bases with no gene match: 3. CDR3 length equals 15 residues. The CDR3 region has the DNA TGCGCCAGCAGTGCCGGGACTAGCCGCACAGATACGCAGTATTTT. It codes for CASSAGTSRTDTQYF.

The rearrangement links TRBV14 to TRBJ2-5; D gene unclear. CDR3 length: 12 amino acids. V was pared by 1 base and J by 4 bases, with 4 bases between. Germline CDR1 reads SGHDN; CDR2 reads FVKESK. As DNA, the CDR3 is TGTGCCAGCAGCCAAGGGGGAGAGACCCAGTACTTC. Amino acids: CASSQGGETQYF.

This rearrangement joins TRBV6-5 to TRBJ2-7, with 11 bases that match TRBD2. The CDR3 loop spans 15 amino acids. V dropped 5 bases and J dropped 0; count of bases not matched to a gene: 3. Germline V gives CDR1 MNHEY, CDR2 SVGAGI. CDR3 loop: CASSRGLADSYEQYF. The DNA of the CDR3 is TGTGCCAGCAGTCGGGGACTAGCGGACTCCTACGAGCAGTACTTC.

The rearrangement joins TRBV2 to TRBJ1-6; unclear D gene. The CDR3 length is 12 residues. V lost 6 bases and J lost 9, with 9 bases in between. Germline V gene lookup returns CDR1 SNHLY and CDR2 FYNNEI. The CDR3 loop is CASSVGGSPLHF. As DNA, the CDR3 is TGTGCCAGCAGCGTAGGAGGTTCACCCCTCCACTTT.

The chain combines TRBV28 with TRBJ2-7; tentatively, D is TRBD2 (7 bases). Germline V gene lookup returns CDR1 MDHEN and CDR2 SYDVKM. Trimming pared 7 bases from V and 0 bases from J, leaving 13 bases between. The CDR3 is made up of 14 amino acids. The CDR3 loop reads CASISRGGSYEQYF. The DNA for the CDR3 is TGTGCCAGCATATCTAGGGGGGGCTCCTACGAGCAGTACTTC.

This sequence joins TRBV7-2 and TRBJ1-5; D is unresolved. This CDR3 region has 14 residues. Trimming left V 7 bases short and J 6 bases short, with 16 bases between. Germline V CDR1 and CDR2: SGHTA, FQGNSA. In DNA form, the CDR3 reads TGTGCCAGCAACCCTAACCCGGGAGGTCAGCCCCAGCATTTT. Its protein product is CASNPNPGGQPQHF.

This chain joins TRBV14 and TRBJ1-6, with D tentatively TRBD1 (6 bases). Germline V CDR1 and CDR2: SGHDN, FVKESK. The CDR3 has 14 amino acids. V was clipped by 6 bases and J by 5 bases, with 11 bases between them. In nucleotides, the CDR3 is TGTGCCAGCAGGCCCCGGGACAATAATTCACCCCTCCACTTT. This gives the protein CASRPRDNNSPLHF.

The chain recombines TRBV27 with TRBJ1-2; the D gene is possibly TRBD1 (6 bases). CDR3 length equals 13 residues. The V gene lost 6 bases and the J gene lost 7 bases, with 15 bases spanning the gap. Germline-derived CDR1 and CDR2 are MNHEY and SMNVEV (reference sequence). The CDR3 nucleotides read TGTGCCAGCAGGGGGCCAGGGGTTAGTGGCTACACCTTC. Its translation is CASRGPGVSGYTF.

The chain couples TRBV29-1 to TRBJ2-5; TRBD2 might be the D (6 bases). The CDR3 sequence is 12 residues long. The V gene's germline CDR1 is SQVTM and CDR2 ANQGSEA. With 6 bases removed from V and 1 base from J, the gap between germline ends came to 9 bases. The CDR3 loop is CSVAGGQETQYF. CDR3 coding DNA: TGCAGCGTCGCCGGGGGCCAAGAGACCCAGTACTTC.

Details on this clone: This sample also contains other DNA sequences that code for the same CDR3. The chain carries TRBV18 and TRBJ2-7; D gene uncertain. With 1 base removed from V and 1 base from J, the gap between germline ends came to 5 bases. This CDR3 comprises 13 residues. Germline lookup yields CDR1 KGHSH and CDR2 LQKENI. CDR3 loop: CASSPQGSYEQYF. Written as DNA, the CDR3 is TGTGCCAGCTCACCACAGGGTTCCTACGAGCAGTACTTC.

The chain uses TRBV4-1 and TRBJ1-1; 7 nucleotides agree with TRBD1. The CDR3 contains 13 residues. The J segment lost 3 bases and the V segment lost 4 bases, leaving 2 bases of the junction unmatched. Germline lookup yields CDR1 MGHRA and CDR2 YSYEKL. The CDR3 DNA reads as TGCGCCAGCAGCCCCGACAGGGACACTGAAGCTTTCTTT. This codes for CASSPDRDTEAFF.

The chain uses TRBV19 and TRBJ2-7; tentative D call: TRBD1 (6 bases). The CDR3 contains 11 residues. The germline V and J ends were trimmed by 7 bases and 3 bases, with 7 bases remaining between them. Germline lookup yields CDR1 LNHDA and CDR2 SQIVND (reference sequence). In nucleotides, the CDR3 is TGTGCCAGTACGGACAGCTACGAGCAGTACTTC. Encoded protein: CASTDSYEQYF. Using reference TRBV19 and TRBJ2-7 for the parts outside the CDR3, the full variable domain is DGGITQSPKYLFRKEGQNVTLSCEQNLNHDAMYWYRQDPGQGLRLIYYSQIVNDFQKGDIAEGYSVSREKKESFPLTVTSAQKNPTAFYLCASTDSYEQYFGPGTRLTVT.